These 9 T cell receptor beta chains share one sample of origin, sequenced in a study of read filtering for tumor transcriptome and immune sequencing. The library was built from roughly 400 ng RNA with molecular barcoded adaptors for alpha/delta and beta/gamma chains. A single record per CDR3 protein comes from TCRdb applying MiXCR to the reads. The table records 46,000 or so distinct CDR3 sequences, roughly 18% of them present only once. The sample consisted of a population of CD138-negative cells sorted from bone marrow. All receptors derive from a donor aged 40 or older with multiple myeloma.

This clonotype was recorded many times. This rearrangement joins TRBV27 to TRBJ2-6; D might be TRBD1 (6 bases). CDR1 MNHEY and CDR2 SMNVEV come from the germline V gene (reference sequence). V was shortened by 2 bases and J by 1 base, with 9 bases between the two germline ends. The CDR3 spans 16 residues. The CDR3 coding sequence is TGTGCCAGCAGTTTACAGGGGCCGTCTGGGGCCAACGTCCTGACTTTC. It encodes CASSLQGPSGANVLTF.

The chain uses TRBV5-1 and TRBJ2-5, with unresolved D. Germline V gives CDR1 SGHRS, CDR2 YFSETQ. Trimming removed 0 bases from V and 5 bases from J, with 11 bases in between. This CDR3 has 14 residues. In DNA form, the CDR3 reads TGCGCCAGCAGCTTGGCTGAAGGGCCGGAGACCCAGTACTTC. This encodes CASSLAEGPETQYF.

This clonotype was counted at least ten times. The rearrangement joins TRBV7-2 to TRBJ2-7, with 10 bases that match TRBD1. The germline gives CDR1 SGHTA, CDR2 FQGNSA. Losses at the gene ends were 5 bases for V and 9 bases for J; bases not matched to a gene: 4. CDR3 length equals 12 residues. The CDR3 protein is CASSPRDRGQYF. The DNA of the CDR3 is TGTGCCAGCAGCCCAAGGGACAGGGGGCAGTACTTC.

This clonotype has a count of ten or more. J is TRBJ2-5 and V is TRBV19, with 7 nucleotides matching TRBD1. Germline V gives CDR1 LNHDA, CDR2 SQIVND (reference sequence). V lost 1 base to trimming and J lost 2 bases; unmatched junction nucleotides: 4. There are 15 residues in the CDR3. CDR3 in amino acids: CASSIGPGQQETQYF. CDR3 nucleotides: TGTGCCAGTAGTATAGGTCCGGGACAGCAAGAGACCCAGTACTTC.

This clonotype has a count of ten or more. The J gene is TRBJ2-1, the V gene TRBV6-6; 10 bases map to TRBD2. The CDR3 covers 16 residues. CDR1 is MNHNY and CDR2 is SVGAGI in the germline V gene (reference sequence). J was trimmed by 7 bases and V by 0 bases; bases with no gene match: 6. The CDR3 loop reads CASSYSASGRINEQFF. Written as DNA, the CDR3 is TGTGCCAGCAGTTACTCGGCTAGCGGGAGAATAAATGAGCAGTTCTTC.

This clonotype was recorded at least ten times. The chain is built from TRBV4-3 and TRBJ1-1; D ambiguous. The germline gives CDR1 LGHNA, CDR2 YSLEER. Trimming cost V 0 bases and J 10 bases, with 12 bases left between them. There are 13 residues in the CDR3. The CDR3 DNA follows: TGCGCCAGCAGCCAAGATCTCGCCAGCGGAGCTTTCTTT. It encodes CASSQDLASGAFF.

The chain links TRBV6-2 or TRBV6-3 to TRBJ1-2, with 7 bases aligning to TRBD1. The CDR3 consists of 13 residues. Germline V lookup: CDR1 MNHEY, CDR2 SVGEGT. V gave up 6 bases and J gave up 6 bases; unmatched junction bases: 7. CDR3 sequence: CASRIQGTDGYTF. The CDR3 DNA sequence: TGTGCCAGCAGGATACAGGGGACGGATGGCTACACCTTC.

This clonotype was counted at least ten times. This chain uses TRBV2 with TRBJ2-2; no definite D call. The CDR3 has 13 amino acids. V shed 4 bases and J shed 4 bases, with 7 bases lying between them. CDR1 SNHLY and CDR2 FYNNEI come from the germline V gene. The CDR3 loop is CASSVKSTGELFF. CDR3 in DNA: TGTGCCAGCAGTGTGAAGTCCACCGGGGAGCTGTTTTTT.

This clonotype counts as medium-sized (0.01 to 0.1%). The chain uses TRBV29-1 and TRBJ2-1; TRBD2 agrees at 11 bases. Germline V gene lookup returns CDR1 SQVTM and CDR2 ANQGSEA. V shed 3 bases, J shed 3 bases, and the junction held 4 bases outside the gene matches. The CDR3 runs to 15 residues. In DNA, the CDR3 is TGCAGCGTTGAGAGCCTAGCGGGAGGCTACAATGAGCAGTTCTTC. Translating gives CSVESLAGGYNEQFF.